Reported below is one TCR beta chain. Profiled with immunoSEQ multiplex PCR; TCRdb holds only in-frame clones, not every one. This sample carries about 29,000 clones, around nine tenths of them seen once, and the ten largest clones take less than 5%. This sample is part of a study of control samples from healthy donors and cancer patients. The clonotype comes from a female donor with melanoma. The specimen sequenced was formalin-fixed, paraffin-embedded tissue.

The CDR3 here is CASSSGTDTEAFF. CDR3 coding DNA: TGCGCCAGCAGCAGCGGGACGGACACTGAAGCTTTCTTT. This chain uses TRBV5-1 with TRBJ1-1; perhaps TRBD1 as D (5 bases). The CDR3 is made up of 13 amino acids. Germline CDR1 SGHRS, CDR2 YFSETQ. V was trimmed by 4 bases and J by 3 bases, leaving 10 bases between them. Filled out from reference TRBV5-1 and TRBJ1-1, the complete variable domain reads KAGVTQTPRYLIKTRGQQVTLSCSPISGHRSVSWYQQTPGQGLQFLFEYFSETQRNKGNFPGRFSGRQFSNSRSEMNVSTLELGDSALYLCASSSGTDTEAFFGQGTRLTVV.